These 27 T cell receptor beta chains share one sample of origin, sequenced in a study of blood T cell repertoires in COVID-19. Clones were read by immunoSEQ multiplex PCR, and TCRdb kept only the in-frame ones, dropping some. The data show 180,000 or so clones, about 80% seen once. Sequencing was carried out using PBMCs or T cells enriched from blood (not recorded which). The source of these receptors is a man in his fifties or sixties who had been exposed to COVID-19.

The gene calls are TRBV10-1 and TRBJ1-5; a possible D gene is TRBD1 (5 bases). The germline CDR1 and CDR2 sequences are WNHNN and SYGVQD (reference sequence). The CDR3 totals 16 residues. Trimming cost V 6 bases and J 3 bases, with 18 bases left between them. This CDR3 is CASRAGRVCPNQPQHF. The CDR3 nucleotides are TGCGCCAGCAGGGCAGGCAGGGTATGCCCCAATCAGCCCCAGCATTTT.

This clone has just one count. The chain recombines TRBV6-5 with TRBJ1-4; D possibly corresponds to TRBD1 (6 bases). Looked up from germline, CDR1 is MNHEY and CDR2 is SVGAGI. The CDR3 contains 14 residues. V was pared by 6 bases and J by 2 bases, with 10 bases between. CDR3 nucleotides: TGTGCCAGCAGATTGGGGGCTACTAATGAAAAACTGTTTTTT. It is translated as CASRLGATNEKLFF.

This chain links TRBV7-9 with TRBJ2-6; 14 nucleotides align to TRBD2. V lost 5 bases to trimming and J lost 0 bases; unmatched junction nucleotides: 9. The CDR3 loop spans 20 amino acids. Germline V gene lookup returns CDR1 SEHNR and CDR2 FQNEAQ (reference sequence). CDR3 nucleotide sequence: TGTGCCAGCAGCACCCTGACTAGCGGGAGGGCCAGCTCTGGGGCCAACGTCCTGACTTTC. Translation: CASSTLTSGRASSGANVLTF.

The CDR3 reads CSASTNEKLFF. Here the CDR3 DNA reads TGCAGCGCATCTACTAATGAAAAACTGTTTTTT. The chain has TRBV29-1 and TRBJ1-4; unclear D gene. V was shortened by 7 bases and J by 2 bases, with 5 bases between the two germline ends. CDR3 length equals 11 residues. CDR1 and CDR2 (germline): SQVTM, ANQGSEA.

The chain couples TRBV15 to TRBJ1-3, with D possibly TRBD1 on 6 matching bases. The CDR3 loop spans 14 amino acids. V lost 5 bases and J lost 7, with 15 bases in between. The germline V gene has CDR1 LNHNV and CDR2 YYDKDF (reference sequence). CDR3 in DNA: TGTGCCACCAGCCTCCGGACAGAGGGGAACACCATATATTTT. It is translated as CATSLRTEGNTIYF.

This chain connects TRBV5-1 to TRBJ2-7, with 7 nucleotides matching TRBD2. Unmatched junction bases numbered 5, after V lost 0 bases and J lost 11 bases. CDR1 and CDR2 from the germline V gene are SGHRS and YFSETQ. The CDR3 sequence is 12 residues long. The CDR3 loop is CASSLAGAGEYF. CDR3 DNA: TGCGCCAGCAGCTTGGCCGGGGCGGGGGAGTACTTC.

The V gene is TRBV27, the J gene TRBJ2-7; 10 nucleotides align to TRBD2. The CDR3 is 16 residues long. V lost 5 bases to trimming and J lost 0 bases; unmatched junction nucleotides: 7. Germline V gene lookup returns CDR1 MNHEY and CDR2 SMNVEV (reference sequence). Here the CDR3 reads CASSPGLAEGSYEQYF. Here the CDR3 DNA reads TGTGCCAGCAGTCCCGGACTAGCGGAGGGCTCCTACGAGCAGTACTTC.

The V and J genes are TRBV14 and TRBJ2-5; D not certain. The ends were cut back, 0 bases at V and 5 bases at J, with 7 bases in the middle. CDR3 length: 13 amino acids. Germline CDR1 and CDR2: SGHDN and FVKESK. CDR3 DNA sequence: TGTGCCAGCAGCCAAGATCTTGTGGAGACCCAGTACTTC. It yields the protein CASSQDLVETQYF.

The chain uses TRBV7-9 and TRBJ2-7, with D tentatively TRBD2 (6 bases). Per germline, CDR1 SEHNR and CDR2 FQNEAQ (reference sequence). The CDR3 is made up of 13 amino acids. With 10 bases removed from V and 5 bases from J, the gap between germline ends came to 18 bases. CDR3 DNA sequence: TGTGCCACCCAAACCGGGGGTGGCGACGAGCAGTACTTC. Its protein is CATQTGGGDEQYF. The whole variable domain, filled in from reference TRBV7-9 and TRBJ2-7, reads DTGVSQNPRHKITKRGQNVTFRCDPISEHNRLYWYRQTLGQGPEFLTYFQNEAQLEKSRLLSDRFSAERPKGSFSTLEIQRTEQGDSAMYLCATQTGGGDEQYFGPGTRLTVT.

This clone was seen only once. The chain couples TRBV30 to TRBJ1-6; TRBD1 is a possible D gene (6 bases). Germline CDR1 GTSNPN, CDR2 SVGIG (reference sequence). CDR3 size: 14 residues. Trimming took off 3 bases at V and 7 bases at J, with 13 bases between the two ends. For the CDR3, the DNA is TGTGCCTGGAGCCTGGACAGAGGCAATTCACCCCTCCACTTT. Amino acid sequence: CAWSLDRGNSPLHF.

The chain employs TRBV24-1 and TRBJ2-7; a possible D gene is TRBD1 (5 bases). Germline values: CDR1 KGHDR, CDR2 SFDVKD. The CDR3 is 13 residues long. Trimming removed 3 bases at V and 7 bases at J, with 12 bases between. CDR3 loop: CATSDNTGVEQYF. DNA for the CDR3: TGTGCCACCAGTGATAATACAGGAGTTGAGCAGTACTTC.

This chain connects TRBV14 to TRBJ2-3; TRBD1 is a possible D gene (5 bases). Per the germline V gene, CDR1 is SGHDN and CDR2 is FVKESK. The CDR3 length is 13 residues. V lost 1 base and J 4 bases, leaving 6 bases between the germline ends. The CDR3 DNA reads TGTGCCAGCAGCCAAGGGGGCCCAGATACGCAGTATTTT. Its protein is CASSQGGPDTQYF. The variable domain in full, with the rest retrieved from reference TRBV14 and TRBJ2-3, is EAGVTQFPSHSVIEKGQTVTLRCDPISGHDNLYWYRRVMGKEIKFLLHFVKESKQDESGMPNNRFLAERTGGTYSTLKVQPAELEDSGVYFCASSQGGPDTQYFGPGTRLTVL.

The genes are TRBV5-1 and TRBJ2-7, with 13 bases identical to TRBD2. The CDR3 is 16 amino acids. V trimming: 4 bases; J trimming: 2 bases; junction bases outside the gene matches: 6. The germline CDR1 and CDR2 sequences are SGHRS and YFSETQ. The CDR3 sequence is CASSTRTSGGTYEQYF. The DNA for the CDR3 is TGCGCCAGCAGCACGAGGACTAGCGGGGGTACCTACGAGCAGTACTTC.

This chain links TRBV27 with TRBJ1-5; D unresolved. Trimming removed 5 bases from V and 6 bases from J, with 14 bases in between. This CDR3 has 14 amino acids. Looked up from germline, CDR1 is MNHEY and CDR2 is SMNVEV (reference sequence). The CDR3 sequence is CASSLEFSGQPQHF. The DNA for the CDR3 is TGTGCCAGCAGTCTTGAATTTAGCGGTCAGCCCCAGCATTTT.

The CDR3 nucleotides read TGTGCCAGCAGATACGGGACTGAAGCTTTCTTT. The encoded protein is CASRYGTEAFF. The rearrangement links TRBV6-4 to TRBJ1-1; D uncertain. The CDR3 is 11 amino acids. The V gene lost 6 bases and the J gene lost 5 bases, with 7 bases spanning the gap. Germline CDR1 reads MRHNA; CDR2 reads SNTAGT.

The rearrangement links TRBV3-1 (or the pseudogene TRBV3-2) to TRBJ1-6; the match to TRBD1 covers 7 bases. The CDR3 loop spans 15 amino acids. Germline values: CDR1 LGHDT, CDR2 YNNKEL (reference sequence). After removal of 1 base from V and 6 bases from J, the junction contained 3 bases not matched to a gene. This chain's CDR3 is CASSQGQGGNSPLHF. The CDR3 DNA follows: TGTGCCAGCAGCCAAGGACAGGGCGGTAATTCACCCCTCCACTTT.

The chain recombines TRBV11-3 with TRBJ2-3, with 8 positions matching TRBD1. Per germline, CDR1 SGHNT and CDR2 YENEEA. The CDR3 sequence is 16 residues long. V lost 4 bases and J lost 4; bases outside the gene matches: 10. The CDR3: CASSSLSGGWPDTQYF. CDR3 bases: TGTGCCAGCAGCTCGTTATCAGGGGGCTGGCCAGATACGCAGTATTTT.

The chain has TRBV30 and TRBJ1-6; D is perhaps TRBD1 (6 bases). Germline V gives CDR1 GTSNPN, CDR2 SVGIG (reference sequence). The V and J ends lost 2 bases and 4 bases respectively, with 15 bases between them. CDR3 length: 16 amino acids. CDR3 in DNA: TGTGCCTGGAGTACTGGACAGCCGAGATATAATTCACCCCTCCACTTT. As protein: CAWSTGQPRYNSPLHF.

This sequence joins TRBV5-1 and TRBJ2-3, with a weak D call TRBD2 (5 bases). The CDR3 has 14 residues. Trimming shortened V by 0 bases and J by 4 bases, and 9 bases separated the two germline ends. The germline V gene encodes CDR1 SGHRS and CDR2 YFSETQ. CDR3 nucleotide sequence: TGCGCCAGCAGCTTGGAAGGGAGCCCAGATACGCAGTATTTT. Its protein product is CASSLEGSPDTQYF.

This clone was detected a few times. The V and J genes are TRBV19 and TRBJ2-5; 7 bases align to TRBD1. After removal of 8 bases from V and 6 bases from J, the junction contained 6 bases not matched to a gene. The CDR3 is 12 residues long. Germline CDR1 LNHDA, CDR2 SQIVND (reference sequence). In DNA, the CDR3 is TGTGCCAGTCAAACAGGGGTAAAGACCCAGTACTTC. The encoded protein is CASQTGVKTQYF.

This chain links TRBV28 with TRBJ1-1; 8 bases line up with TRBD1. The junction had 7 bases not matched to a gene; V was cut back by 2 bases and J by 2 bases. In germline, CDR1 is MDHEN, CDR2 SYDVKM. CDR3 size: 16 residues. CDR3 sequence: CASSLLLDRVNTEAFF. Here the CDR3 DNA reads TGTGCCAGCAGTTTACTTCTGGACAGGGTCAACACTGAAGCTTTCTTT.

This chain uses TRBV27 with TRBJ1-6, with 11 bases lining up with TRBD1. V lost 3 bases, J lost 0 bases, and 4 bases stayed unmatched. In germline, CDR1 is MNHEY, CDR2 SMNVEV (reference sequence). This CDR3 comprises 18 residues. The DNA of the CDR3 is TGTGCCAGCAGTTTCTCCGGGACAGGGGGCTCCTATAATTCACCCCTCCACTTT. Amino acid sequence: CASSFSGTGGSYNSPLHF.

In this sample, this clone turned up once. The chain joins TRBV7-9 to TRBJ1-4, with a tentative D call TRBD1 (6 bases). There are 14 residues in the CDR3. V lost 7 bases and J lost 8, with 17 bases in between. Germline lookup yields CDR1 SEHNR and CDR2 FQNEAQ (reference sequence). The CDR3 sequence is CASTPGGQGEKLFF. The CDR3 DNA reads TGTGCCAGCACTCCGGGGGGGCAGGGAGAAAAACTGTTTTTT.

The chain employs TRBV19 and TRBJ1-1; D perhaps matches TRBD1 (5 bases). The CDR3 sequence is 15 residues long. Germline CDR1 LNHDA, CDR2 SQIVND (reference sequence). Trimming took off 5 bases at V and 0 bases at J, with 13 bases between the two ends. The CDR3 region is CASSPRGRVNTEAFF. CDR3 coding DNA: TGTGCCAGTAGTCCCCGGGGGAGGGTGAACACTGAAGCTTTCTTT.

The CDR3 region has the DNA TGTGCCAGCAGCTCGACTACCCGTACGTTCTTC. It translates to CASSSTTRTFF. The V call is TRBV11-2, the J call TRBJ2-1; possible D gene TRBD2, 5 bases. The germline V gene encodes CDR1 SGHAT and CDR2 FQNNGV. This CDR3 is built from 11 residues. The V end was cut by 4 bases, the J end by 15 bases, with 13 bases between.

Regarding this clone: The same CDR3 arises from other DNA sequences in this sample as well. V is TRBV19 and J is TRBJ2-5, with 8 bases aligning to TRBD1. Looked up from germline, CDR1 is LNHDA and CDR2 is SQIVND (reference sequence). The length of the CDR3 is 12 residues. The V and J ends lost 5 bases and 5 bases, in that order; junction bases with no gene match: 1. DNA for the CDR3: TGTGCCAGTAGTCAGGGGGCTGAGACCCAGTACTTC. It encodes CASSQGAETQYF.

The rearrangement links TRBV29-1 to TRBJ2-1; 9 nucleotides agree with TRBD2. Per germline, CDR1 SQVTM and CDR2 ANQGSEA. CDR3 length: 14 residues. J was trimmed by 4 bases and V by 3 bases; bases with no gene match: 4. The CDR3 nucleotides read TGCAGCGTTGATCCGACTAGCGGTTACAATGAGCAGTTCTTC. This codes for CSVDPTSGYNEQFF.